These 21 T cell receptor beta chains were all obtained from the same sample, sequenced in a study of control samples from healthy donors and cancer patients. The assay was immunoSEQ multiplex PCR, and TCRdb's table has in-frame clones only and misses some. The sample records about 96,000 clones, about 92% being singletons. Sequencing was performed on blood. The receptors here all came from a man between 18 and 35 years old in good health.

This clone occurred once. The rearrangement joins TRBV30 to TRBJ1-3; D remains unclear. The CDR3 extends over 12 amino acids. Trimming pared 1 base from V and 4 bases from J, leaving 5 bases between. Germline V CDR1 and CDR2: GTSNPN, SVGIG (reference sequence). CDR3 loop: CAWSDDGNTIYF. DNA of the CDR3: TGTGCCTGGAGTGACGACGGAAACACCATATATTTT.

Turning to this clone: The sample carries other DNA sequences with the same CDR3. CDR3: CASSLGGLNTEAFF. The CDR3 DNA reads as TGTGCCAGCAGTTTAGGAGGATTGAACACTGAAGCTTTCTTT. The V gene is TRBV27, the J gene TRBJ1-1; D is uncertain. CDR1 is MNHEY, CDR2 SMNVEV, per germline (reference sequence). Trimming took off 2 bases at V and 0 bases at J, with 7 bases between the two ends. CDR3 length equals 14 residues.

Details on this clone: One end of the junction varies from germline; a read error may be responsible. The chain uses TRBV7-8 and TRBJ1-5; D not certain. CDR3 length: 17 residues. From germline, CDR1 is SGHVS and CDR2 FQNEAQ. CDR3 sequence reads: CASSLAEVPGSNQPQHF. The CDR3 DNA reads TGTGCCAGCAGCCTAGCAGAGGTCCCTGGTAGCAATCAGCCCCAGCATTTT.

This clone showed up just once. V and J are TRBV15 and TRBJ1-5; possible D gene TRBD1, 6 bases. Trimming stripped 0 bases from V and 3 bases from J, with 12 bases between. CDR3 size: 16 residues. Germline CDR1 and CDR2: LNHNV and YYDKDF (reference sequence). Written as DNA, the CDR3 is TGTGCCACCAGCAGAGATGCAGGGGCCAACAATCAGCCCCAGCATTTT. This translates into CATSRDAGANNQPQHF.

This chain links TRBV2 with TRBJ2-7; D gene ambiguous. V shed 8 bases and J shed 3 bases, with 5 bases lying between them. This CDR3 region has 10 residues. Germline values: CDR1 SNHLY, CDR2 FYNNEI. The CDR3, as DNA: TGTGCCAGCGTTTACTACGAGCAGTACTTC. Amino acid sequence: CASVYYEQYF.

The chain recombines TRBV30 with TRBJ2-3; 8 bases align to TRBD2. The CDR3 extends over 16 amino acids. In germline, CDR1 is GTSNPN, CDR2 SVGIG (reference sequence). V lost 4 bases and J lost 0; bases outside the gene matches: 9. Here the CDR3 DNA reads TGTGCCTGGATTCCCGGGCTAGCGGGTAGCACAGATACGCAGTATTTT. As protein: CAWIPGLAGSTDTQYF.

The chain is built from TRBV7-9 and TRBJ2-6; D might be TRBD2 (5 bases). CDR1 and CDR2 (germline): SEHNR, FQNEAQ (reference sequence). V was cut by 2 bases and J by 8 bases, with 16 bases left in between. The length of the CDR3 is 16 residues. The CDR3 loop reads CASSLSLRGGSNVLTF. Written as DNA, the CDR3 is TGTGCCAGCAGCTTATCATTACGGGGTGGATCCAACGTCCTGACTTTC.

This chain connects TRBV5-8 to TRBJ2-7, with D possibly matching TRBD2 (5 bases). The germline CDR1 and CDR2 sequences are SGHTS and YDEGEE. V shed 4 bases and J shed 7 bases, with 24 bases lying between them. The CDR3 is made up of 16 amino acids. In nucleotides, the CDR3 is TGTGCCAGCAGCCCCAATTTACTGGACTTCCCTGGAGAGCAGTACTTC. It translates to CASSPNLLDFPGEQYF.

There are a few counts of this clone. The genes are TRBV2 and TRBJ2-7; no reliable D call. The germline V gene encodes CDR1 SNHLY and CDR2 FYNNEI. The CDR3 runs to 12 residues. The V gene lost 3 bases and the J gene lost 2 bases, with 5 bases spanning the gap. CDR3 protein: CASSDSTYEQYF. In DNA form, the CDR3 reads TGTGCCAGCAGTGATAGTACCTACGAGCAGTACTTC.

V usage is TRBV27 and J usage is TRBJ2-7; 8 bases fit TRBD1. With 5 bases clipped from V and 6 bases from J, the junction kept 6 bases outside the gene matches. Germline V gene data show CDR1 as MNHEY and CDR2 as SMNVEV (reference sequence). CDR3 length equals 13 residues. CDR3 nucleotide sequence: TGTGCCAGCAGTCAGACAGGGGTCGGCGAGCAGTACTTC. Its protein is CASSQTGVGEQYF.

V usage is TRBV4-2 and J usage is TRBJ1-1; possibly TRBD1 for D (5 bases). CDR1 is LGHNA, CDR2 YNFKEQ, per germline. CDR3 length equals 13 residues. Trimming took off 3 bases at V and 6 bases at J, with 11 bases between the two ends. CDR3: CASSHLVGAEAFF. CDR3 in DNA: TGTGCCAGCAGCCATTTGGTGGGGGCTGAAGCTTTCTTT.

V gene TRBV9 combines with J gene TRBJ1-3, with 7 nucleotides matching TRBD1. The germline V gene encodes CDR1 SGDLS and CDR2 YYNGEE. The V and J ends lost 0 bases and 2 bases, in that order; junction bases with no gene match: 5. The length of the CDR3 is 16 residues. The chain's CDR3 is CASSVEGGGAGNTIYF. The CDR3 bases are TGTGCCAGCAGCGTAGAGGGAGGGGGCGCTGGAAACACCATATATTTT.

J is TRBJ1-1 and V is TRBV3-1 (or the pseudogene TRBV3-2); perhaps TRBD1 as D (5 bases). Trimming pared 3 bases from V and 5 bases from J, leaving 10 bases between. Germline V gene sequence: CDR1 LGHDT, CDR2 YNNKEL (reference sequence). The CDR3 has 13 residues. Here the CDR3 DNA reads TGTGCCAGCAGCCAGGGGGTAGAGACTGAAGCTTTCTTT. This translates into CASSQGVETEAFF.

The chain is built from TRBV5-6 and TRBJ1-2; no reliable D call. V lost 3 bases and J lost 4, with 10 bases in between. The CDR3 runs 13 residues. Germline V gene lookup returns CDR1 SGHDT and CDR2 YYEEEE. This CDR3 reads CASSWREGYGYTF. The CDR3 DNA reads TGTGCCAGCAGCTGGAGGGAAGGCTATGGCTACACCTTC.

This rearrangement joins TRBV7-9 to TRBJ2-7; perhaps TRBD2 as D (6 bases). Deletions cut 5 bases from V and 2 bases from J, with 13 bases between. From germline, CDR1 is SEHNR and CDR2 FQNEAQ (reference sequence). The CDR3 spans 14 residues. The CDR3 region has the DNA TGTGCCAGCAGCGAGCGGGCGCCGACCTACGAGCAGTACTTC. This translates into CASSERAPTYEQYF. Variable domain in full (rest from reference TRBV7-9 and TRBJ2-7): DTGVSQNPRHKITKRGQNVTFRCDPISEHNRLYWYRQTLGQGPEFLTYFQNEAQLEKSRLLSDRFSAERPKGSFSTLEIQRTEQGDSAMYLCASSERAPTYEQYFGPGTRLTVT.

The chain uses TRBV27 and TRBJ1-4; D may be TRBD1 (5 bases). Germline CDR1 is MNHEY and CDR2 is SMNVEV (reference sequence). Trimming left V 3 bases short and J 4 bases short, with 9 bases between. This CDR3 spans 14 amino acids. The CDR3 loop is CASSLGGINEKLFF. CDR3 sequence (DNA): TGTGCCAGCAGTTTGGGGGGAATTAATGAAAAACTGTTTTTT.

V and J are TRBV7-9 and TRBJ1-5; the D gene is possibly TRBD1 (5 bases). Germline CDR1 reads SEHNR; CDR2 reads FQNEAQ (reference sequence). The CDR3 spans 13 residues. The V end was cut by 3 bases, the J end by 6 bases, with 9 bases between. The CDR3 DNA is TGTGCCAGCAGCTTCGATGGGGGTCAGCCCCAGCATTTT. Protein: CASSFDGGQPQHF.

This clone was observed a single time. The chain uses TRBV7-2 and TRBJ1-3; D is unclear. CDR3 length: 15 residues. V gave up 2 bases and J gave up 0 bases, with 8 bases separating them. Looked up from germline, CDR1 is SGHTA and CDR2 is FQGNSA. CDR3: CASSLSAVSGNTIYF. The DNA of the CDR3 is TGTGCCAGCAGCTTATCGGCAGTCTCTGGAAACACCATATATTTT.

The V gene is TRBV29-1, the J gene TRBJ1-2; no clear D gene. Germline V gives CDR1 SQVTM, CDR2 ANQGSEA. Trimming took off 5 bases at V and 3 bases at J, with 10 bases between the two ends. CDR3 length: 12 amino acids. The CDR3 region is CSVWSEDYGYTF. Here the CDR3 DNA reads TGCAGCGTTTGGTCGGAAGACTATGGCTACACCTTC.

The chain has TRBV5-6 and TRBJ2-1, with D perhaps given as TRBD1 or TRBD2 (5 bases each). Trimming removed 6 bases at V and 4 bases at J, with 20 bases between. Germline V gene lookup returns CDR1 SGHDT and CDR2 YYEEEE. The CDR3 length is 16 residues. The DNA of the CDR3 is TGTGCCAGCACCCCCGCCGGGACCTTAGATTACAATGAGCAGTTCTTC. This translates into CASTPAGTLDYNEQFF.

The CDR3 nucleotides are TGTGCCAGCAGCCGTCTTATTCCTGGAAACACCATATATTTT. As protein: CASSRLIPGNTIYF. The gene calls are TRBV11-2 and TRBJ1-3; unclear D gene. Trimming stripped 5 bases from V and 2 bases from J, with 10 bases between. There are 14 residues in the CDR3. Per germline, CDR1 SGHAT and CDR2 FQNNGV.